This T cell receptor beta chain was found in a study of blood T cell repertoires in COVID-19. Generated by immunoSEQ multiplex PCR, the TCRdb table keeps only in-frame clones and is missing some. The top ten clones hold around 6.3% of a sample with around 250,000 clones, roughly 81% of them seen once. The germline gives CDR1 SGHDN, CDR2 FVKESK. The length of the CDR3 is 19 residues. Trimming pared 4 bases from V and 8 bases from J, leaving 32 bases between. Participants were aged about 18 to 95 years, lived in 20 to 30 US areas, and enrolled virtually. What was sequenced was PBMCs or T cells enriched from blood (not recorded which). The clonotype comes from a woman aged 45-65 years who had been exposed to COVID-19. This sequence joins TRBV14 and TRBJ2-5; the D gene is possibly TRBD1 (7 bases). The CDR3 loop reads CASSPLPPGLQQGFRTQYF. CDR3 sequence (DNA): TGTGCCAGCAGCCCCCTACCGCCGGGACTCCAACAGGGGTTTCGAACCCAGTACTTC.